This TCR beta chain is drawn from a study of T-cell memory formation after mild COVID-19. Study-level results: A balance of CD4 and CD8 characterized clones contracting day 15 to 85, whereas later expanders leaned CD4+. Among clones peaking at day 37 in the second wave, SARS-CoV-2 specificity remained unconfirmed.

MiXCR was run by TCRdb on the 5' RACE reads, yielding one entry per CDR3 protein. The table includes over 130,000 distinct CDR3 sequences, more than 13% detected once. About this clonotype: Its matching antigen is unknown.

The CDR3 loop spans 17 amino acids. CDR1 and CDR2 from the germline V gene are MGHRA and YSYEKL. Deletions cut 1 base from V and 0 bases from J, with 13 bases between. The clonotype was recovered from an adult woman who had mild COVID-19 (a few samples of this study predate the infection). Cell type and time point are not known. The V call is TRBV4-1, the J call TRBJ2-1; the D is unclear. Sequencing used PBMCs or a T cell subset sorted from them (not recorded which). The chain's CDR3 is CASSQGDPSSSYNEQFF. The DNA for the CDR3 is TGCGCCAGCAGCCAAGGCGATCCCTCCAGCTCCTACAATGAGCAGTTCTTC.